The 31 T cell receptor beta chains presented below share a single source sample, sequenced in a study of preoperative IRX-2 immunotherapy in early breast cancer. The protocol was immunoSEQ multiplex PCR, while the TCRdb copy is restricted to in-frame clones and leaves out a portion. Of fewer than 35,000 clones in the sample, nearly 90% are singletons; the top ten hold 1.5% to 2%. Treatment specified: preoperative locoregional IRX-2 cytokine immunotherapy. The source material was tumor tissue, sampled after IRX-2 immunotherapy. The receptor source for this set is a human donor with breast cancer.

CDR3 sequence reads: CASAGLTNEKLFF. CDR3 sequence (DNA): TGTGCCAGCGCGGGGCTAACTAATGAAAAACTGTTTTTT. V gene TRBV12-5 combines with J gene TRBJ1-4; D possibly corresponds to TRBD1 (5 bases). The CDR3 totals 13 residues. CDR1 is LGHNT, CDR2 FRNRAP, per germline.

V and J are TRBV11-3 and TRBJ2-2; D ambiguous. Trimming removed 5 bases at V and 0 bases at J, with 13 bases between. The CDR3 sequence is 16 residues long. Germline V lookup: CDR1 SGHNT, CDR2 YENEEA. CDR3 nucleotide sequence: TGTGCCAGCAGCCCGGCCCCCGTAGCGAACACCGGGGAGCTGTTTTTT. It is translated as CASSPAPVANTGELFF.

The rearrangement links TRBV6-8 to TRBJ2-2, with D possibly called TRBD1 or TRBD2 (6 bases each). The V end was cut by 5 bases, the J end by 0 bases, with 13 bases between. The length of the CDR3 is 16 residues. CDR1 and CDR2 (germline): MNHGY, SAAAGT. CDR3: CASSGPGAANTGELFF. In DNA form, the CDR3 reads TGTGCCAGCAGTGGTCCGGGGGCAGCGAACACCGGGGAGCTGTTTTTT.

The rearrangement links TRBV28 to TRBJ2-2; 10 bases align to TRBD1. This CDR3 has 16 amino acids. Trimming cost V 5 bases and J 6 bases; bases outside gene matches: 9. The germline CDR1 and CDR2 sequences are MDHEN and SYDVKM. The CDR3 DNA sequence: TGTGCCAGCAGTCTACCTCGGACAGGGGGGCCCGGGGAGCTGTTTTTT. It translates to CASSLPRTGGPGELFF.

The chain links TRBV19 to TRBJ1-2; 7 bases are shared with TRBD1. Trimming cost V 11 bases and J 2 bases; bases outside gene matches: 8. From germline, CDR1 is LNHDA and CDR2 SQIVND (reference sequence). CDR3 length equals 13 residues. CDR3 bases: TGTGCCGTCCCCGGACAGGCAAACTATGGCTACACCTTC. As protein: CAVPGQANYGYTF.

V gene TRBV6-7 combines with J gene TRBJ2-7, with D perhaps matching TRBD2 (5 bases). TRBV6-7 is annotated as an ORF whose role is uncertain. With 5 bases removed from V and 7 bases from J, the gap between germline ends came to 15 bases. This CDR3 has 13 residues. The CDR3, as DNA: TGTGCCAGCAGTGCACCAGGACTGATTGAGCAGTACGTC. The encoded protein is CASSAPGLIEQYV.

This clone was found once. Germline and junction disagree at one end, which may indicate a read error. The V and J genes are TRBV6-8 and TRBJ1-1; no reliable D call. The CDR3 spans 13 residues. Germline values: CDR1 MNHGY, CDR2 SAAAGT. CDR3 bases: TGTGCCAGCAGTGACTCGCTTGCGTCTGAAGCTTTCTTT. This codes for CASSDSLASEAFF.

The chain is built from TRBV11-3 and TRBJ2-2; a weak D match, TRBD2 (6 bases). Germline V CDR1 and CDR2: SGHNT, YENEEA. This CDR3 contains 14 residues. V gave up 5 bases and J gave up 4 bases, with 11 bases separating them. CDR3 loop: CASSNPGGTGELFF. CDR3 DNA sequence: TGTGCCAGCAGCAACCCCGGGGGCACCGGGGAGCTGTTTTTT.

The chain has TRBV6-8 and TRBJ1-4; D is undetermined. The CDR3 has 15 residues. The V end was cut by 6 bases, the J end by 0 bases, with 11 bases between. Germline V lookup: CDR1 MNHGY, CDR2 SAAAGT. The CDR3 coding sequence is TGTGCCAGCAGGGAGAACATCCCAACTAATGAAAAACTGTTTTTT. This sequence encodes CASRENIPTNEKLFF.

J is TRBJ2-7 and V is TRBV7-1; D is possibly TRBD1 (5 bases). TRBV7-1 is reported as an ORF; its role is uncertain. V lost 5 bases and J lost 4, with 18 bases in between. This CDR3 has 15 residues. CDR3 bases: TGTGCCAGCAGCCCAGAGCAGGGAAGGCCTTACGAGCAGTACTTC. As protein: CASSPEQGRPYEQYF.

The chain is built from TRBV11-3 and TRBJ2-5; D might be TRBD1 (5 bases). CDR1 and CDR2 from the germline V gene are SGHNT and YENEEA. CDR3 size: 15 residues. The ends were cut back, 6 bases at V and 0 bases at J, with 14 bases in the middle. The CDR3 reads CASRPSVRDQETQYF. As DNA, the CDR3 is TGTGCCAGCAGACCCTCAGTCAGGGACCAAGAGACCCAGTACTTC.

CDR3 amino acids: CASSQARTGKYEQYF. In DNA form, the CDR3 reads TGCGCCAGCAGCCAAGCGCGAACAGGGAAATACGAGCAGTACTTC. V is TRBV4-1 and J is TRBJ2-7; D is perhaps TRBD1 (6 bases). CDR1 and CDR2 from the germline V gene are MGHRA and YSYEKL. V lost 1 base to trimming and J lost 4 bases, with 14 bases between them. The CDR3 sequence is 15 residues long.

The chain couples TRBV14 to TRBJ1-1; D remains ambiguous. Germline loops: CDR1 SGHDN, CDR2 FVKESK. Trimming shortened V by 3 bases and J by 0 bases, and 8 bases separated the two germline ends. There are 14 residues in the CDR3. CDR3 sequence: CASSQPGMNTEAFF. The CDR3 DNA is TGTGCCAGCAGCCAGCCGGGGATGAACACTGAAGCTTTCTTT.

The sample holds a few counts of this clone. The chain links TRBV11-3 to TRBJ1-5; D not certain. The ends were cut back, 3 bases at V and 1 base at J, with 10 bases in the middle. The CDR3 is 15 residues long. In germline, CDR1 is SGHNT, CDR2 YENEEA. This CDR3 is CASSLAVTSNQPQHF. The CDR3 region has the DNA TGTGCCAGCAGCTTGGCTGTGACAAGCAATCAGCCCCAGCATTTT.

The chain combines TRBV11-3 with TRBJ1-4; 7 bases agree with TRBD1. The CDR3 is made up of 16 amino acids. V was clipped by 4 bases and J by 5 bases; unmatched bases: 10. Germline CDR1 and CDR2: SGHNT and YENEEA. The CDR3 coding sequence is TGTGCCAGCAGCTCCCCCCCGGGACAGAGGAATGAAAAACTGTTTTTT. It translates to CASSSPPGQRNEKLFF.

Details on this clone: One junction end disagrees with the germline gene, perhaps due to a read error. This chain uses TRBV23-1 with TRBJ2-1; 7 nucleotides line up with TRBD1. TRBV23-1 is sorted into the ORF group, with uncertain function. CDR3 size: 13 residues. The chain's CDR3 is CASSQQLTGHQLF. DNA of the CDR3: TGCGCCAGCAGCCAACAGCTGACAGGGCATCAACTCTTC.

V usage is TRBV23-1 and J usage is TRBJ2-5, with a tentative D call TRBD2 (7 bases). TRBV23-1 is flagged as an ORF with uncertain function. V lost 6 bases to trimming and J lost 5 bases, with 16 bases between them. This CDR3 region has 14 residues. CDR3 loop: CASSQEGGAETQYF. CDR3 sequence (DNA): TGCGCCAGCAGCCAAGAGGGGGGGGCGGAGACCCAGTACTTC.

The gene calls are TRBV11-3 and TRBJ1-1, with D uncertain. V lost 3 bases to trimming and J lost 2 bases, with 13 bases between them. The germline CDR1 and CDR2 sequences are SGHNT and YENEEA. There are 15 residues in the CDR3. CDR3 sequence (DNA): TGTGCCAGCAGCTTTTCCGCAGGCCTTAACACTGAAGCTTTCTTT. It translates to CASSFSAGLNTEAFF.

The chain couples TRBV11-3 to TRBJ2-4; D is possibly TRBD2 (5 bases). This CDR3 comprises 15 residues. Trimming shortened V by 0 bases and J by 1 base, and 7 bases separated the two germline ends. In germline, CDR1 is SGHNT, CDR2 YENEEA. The chain's CDR3 is CASSLEPGAKNIQYF. The CDR3 bases are TGTGCCAGCAGCTTAGAACCGGGGGCCAAAAACATTCAGTACTTC.

J is TRBJ1-3 and V is TRBV19; D is unclear. Germline CDR1 and CDR2: LNHDA and SQIVND (reference sequence). Trimming took 3 bases from V and 4 from J, leaving 10 bases between them. This CDR3 region has 14 residues. The CDR3 DNA reads TGTGCCAGTAGTATCGGGGAGTCAGGAAACACCATATATTTT. This codes for CASSIGESGNTIYF.

Here the CDR3 DNA reads TGTGCCAGCAGCTTTCAGGGGACGTTAAACTATGGCTACACCTTC. As protein: CASSFQGTLNYGYTF. The V call is TRBV11-3, the J call TRBJ1-2; maybe TRBD1 (6 bases). The V end lost 3 bases, the J end lost 2 bases, and 13 bases lay between the germline ends. The CDR3 consists of 15 residues. The germline CDR1 and CDR2 sequences are SGHNT and YENEEA.

The J gene is TRBJ1-1, the V gene TRBV11-3; 7 nucleotides agree with TRBD1. The CDR3 covers 14 residues. Germline assignment: CDR1 SGHNT and CDR2 YENEEA. V lost 4 bases to trimming and J lost 1 base; unmatched junction nucleotides: 3. CDR3 DNA sequence: TGTGCCAGCAGCTACCGACAGGGGAACACTGAAGCTTTCTTT. The encoded protein is CASSYRQGNTEAFF.

The genes are TRBV6-8 and TRBJ1-5, with 7 bases aligning to TRBD1. Per germline, CDR1 MNHGY and CDR2 SAAAGT. The CDR3 has 14 residues. The V and J ends lost 6 bases and 3 bases, in that order; junction bases with no gene match: 5. CDR3 region: CASRITGDNQPQHF. For the CDR3, the DNA is TGTGCCAGCAGAATAACAGGGGACAATCAGCCCCAGCATTTT.

The chain is built from TRBV15 and TRBJ2-3; a possible D gene is TRBD2 (6 bases). The CDR3 consists of 14 residues. Germline lookup yields CDR1 LNHNV and CDR2 YYDKDF (reference sequence). V lost 5 bases and J 3 bases, leaving 12 bases between the germline ends. CDR3 sequence: CATSGGTPTDTQYF. CDR3 sequence (DNA): TGTGCCACCAGCGGCGGGACTCCAACAGATACGCAGTATTTT.

The V call is TRBV7-8, the J call TRBJ2-4; D ambiguous. The CDR3 spans 13 residues. CDR1 SGHVS and CDR2 FQNEAQ come from the germline V gene. V was clipped by 1 base and J by 6 bases, with 7 bases between them. The CDR3 loop reads CASSLGGSNIQYF. In DNA, the CDR3 is TGTGCCAGCAGCTTAGGAGGCTCAAACATTCAGTACTTC.

This chain links TRBV1 with TRBJ1-4; the D call TRBD1 from the table was never checked on the DNA. TRBV1 is an annotated pseudogene. The CDR3 spans 16 residues. The CDR3: CASSQDQTRFREKLFF. DNA for the CDR3: TGCGCCAGCAGCCAAGACCAGACAAGGTTTAGGGAAAAACTGTTTTTT.

This clone was seen a single time. The chain recombines TRBV28 with TRBJ1-1, with TRBD1 identical over 12 bases. Germline lookup yields CDR1 MDHEN and CDR2 SYDVKM. The CDR3 runs to 22 residues. V shed 6 bases, J shed 3 bases, and the junction held 26 bases outside the gene matches. CDR3: CASSYSGRPPGQGAQGDTEAFF. CDR3 nucleotide sequence: TGTGCCAGCAGCTATTCAGGACGGCCGCCGGGACAGGGGGCGCAGGGGGACACTGAAGCTTTCTTT.

The rearrangement uses TRBV30 and TRBJ1-6; TRBD1 aligns across 7 bases. CDR1 is GTSNPN and CDR2 is SVGIG in the germline V gene (reference sequence). J was trimmed by 0 bases and V by 6 bases; bases with no gene match: 8. The CDR3 extends over 16 amino acids. The CDR3 DNA is TGTGCCTGCGGTAGGGAGGGGGCCTCCTATAATTCACCCCTCCACTTT. Protein sequence: CACGREGASYNSPLHF.

The V gene is TRBV19, the J gene TRBJ1-1; TRBD1 aligns across 7 bases. CDR1 LNHDA and CDR2 SQIVND come from the germline V gene (reference sequence). The CDR3 has 14 amino acids. V lost 8 bases and J lost 1; bases outside the gene matches: 7. CDR3 DNA sequence: TGTGCCAGTTTACAAAGGGGGCAGAACACTGAAGCTTTCTTT. Its translation is CASLQRGQNTEAFF.

The rearrangement uses TRBV1 and TRBJ1-4; the table's D call, TRBD1, has no DNA check behind it. TRBV1 is shown as a pseudogene. CDR3 size: 20 residues. Here the CDR3 reads CASRQGQGLGRFATNEKLFF. The CDR3 DNA follows: TGCGCCAGCAGACAGGGGCAGGGATTAGGCCGGTTTGCAACTAATGAAAAACTGTTTTTT.

The J gene is TRBJ2-2, the V gene TRBV18; possible D gene TRBD1, 5 bases. V was shortened by 2 bases and J by 4 bases, with 11 bases between the two germline ends. The CDR3 runs to 15 residues. From germline, CDR1 is KGHSH and CDR2 LQKENI. The CDR3 sequence: CASSPYTGRTGELFF. CDR3 nucleotides: TGTGCCAGCTCACCATATACAGGCCGCACCGGGGAGCTGTTTTTT.